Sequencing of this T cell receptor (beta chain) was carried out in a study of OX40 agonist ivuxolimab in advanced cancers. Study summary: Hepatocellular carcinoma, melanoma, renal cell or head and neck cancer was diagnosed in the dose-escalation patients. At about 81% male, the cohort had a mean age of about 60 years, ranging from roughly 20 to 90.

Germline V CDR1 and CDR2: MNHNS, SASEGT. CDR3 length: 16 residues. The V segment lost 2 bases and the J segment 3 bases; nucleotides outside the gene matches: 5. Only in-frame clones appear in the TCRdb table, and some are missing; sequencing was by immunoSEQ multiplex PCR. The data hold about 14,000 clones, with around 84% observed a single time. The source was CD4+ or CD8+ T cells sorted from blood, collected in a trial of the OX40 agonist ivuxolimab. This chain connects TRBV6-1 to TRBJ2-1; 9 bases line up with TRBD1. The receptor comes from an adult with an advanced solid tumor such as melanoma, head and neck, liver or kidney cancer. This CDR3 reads CASSEYGQGNYNEQFF. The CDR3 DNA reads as TGTGCCAGCAGTGAATATGGACAGGGGAACTACAATGAGCAGTTCTTC.